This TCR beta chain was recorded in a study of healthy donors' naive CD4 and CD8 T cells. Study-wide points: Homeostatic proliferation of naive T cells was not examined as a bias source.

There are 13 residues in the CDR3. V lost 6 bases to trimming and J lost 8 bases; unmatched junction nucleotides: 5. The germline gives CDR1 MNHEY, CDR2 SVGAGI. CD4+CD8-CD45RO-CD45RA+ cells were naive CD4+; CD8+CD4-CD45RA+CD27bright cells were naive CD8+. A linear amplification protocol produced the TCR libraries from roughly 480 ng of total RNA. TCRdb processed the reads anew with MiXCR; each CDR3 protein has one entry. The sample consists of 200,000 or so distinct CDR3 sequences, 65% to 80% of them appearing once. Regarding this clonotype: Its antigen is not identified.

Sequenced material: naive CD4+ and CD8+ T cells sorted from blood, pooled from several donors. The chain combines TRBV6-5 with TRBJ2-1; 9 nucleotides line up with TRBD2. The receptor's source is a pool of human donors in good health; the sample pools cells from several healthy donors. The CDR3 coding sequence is TGTGCCAGCAGCCCGGGACTAGCCGATGAGCAGTTCTTC. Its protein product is CASSPGLADEQFF.